The entry below describes one T cell receptor beta chain. Its antigen is not known. This sample is part of a study of liver allograft versus peripheral blood T cells. Study-wide context: Repertoires of T cell receptors in transplanted livers were compared with recipients' peripheral blood repertoires. Whole-study results and caveats: Reported data describe T cell receptor repertoires within liver allografts as differing from those in peripheral blood.

TCRdb reprocessed the reads via MiXCR and lists one record per CDR3 protein. Here the sample spans about 6,000 distinct CDR3 sequences, roughly a sixth being singletons. This receptor was obtained from a human patient who had a liver transplant. These T cells may partly come from the graft donor.

The CDR3 DNA follows: TGTGCCACCAGTTGGACTATAACCTACGAGCAGTACTTC. This codes for CATSWTITYEQYF. The chain uses TRBV24-1 and TRBJ2-7, with D perhaps TRBD2 (6 bases). The CDR3 sequence is 13 residues long. The V end lost 6 bases, the J end lost 2 bases, and 10 bases lay between the germline ends. Germline V gene data show CDR1 as KGHDR and CDR2 as SFDVKD.